The clone carrying this TCR beta chain occurred a few times. Its antigen is as yet unknown. Time point specified: baseline, week 1 (first vaccination visit). The sample's treatment: pre-vaccination baseline after standard-of-care therapy. Each of the donors came in with new WHO grade 3 or 4 astrocytomas that were IDH1-mutant and ATRX-lost. The V end was cut by 2 bases, the J end by 2 bases, with 9 bases between. This CDR3 comprises 14 residues. CDR1 MGHRA and CDR2 YSYEKL come from the germline V gene. This entry comes from a study of a mutant IDH1 vaccine in newly diagnosed glioma. Turning to the study itself: Earlier treatment was radiotherapy, temozolomide, or both, with most getting both.

Study-level results: Variations in leading peripheral T cell clonotypes appeared to have no connection with pseudoprogression.

Using immunoSEQ multiplex PCR, the repertoire was profiled, and TCRdb retains in-frame clones only, with some absent. The table records about 38,000 clones, just under 80% of them present only once. This sequence originates from a man aged 40-49 years with glioma. Some clones in this sample may be carry-over from other donors' samples. The rearrangement links TRBV4-1 to TRBJ2-5, with TRBD1 as a possible D gene (6 bases). The sequences come from PBMCs, collected from a glioma patient treated with radiotherapy, temozolomide or both. DNA for the CDR3: TGCGCCAGCAGCCAAAGGACAGCACAAGAGACCCAGTACTTC. Translated: CASSQRTAQETQYF.